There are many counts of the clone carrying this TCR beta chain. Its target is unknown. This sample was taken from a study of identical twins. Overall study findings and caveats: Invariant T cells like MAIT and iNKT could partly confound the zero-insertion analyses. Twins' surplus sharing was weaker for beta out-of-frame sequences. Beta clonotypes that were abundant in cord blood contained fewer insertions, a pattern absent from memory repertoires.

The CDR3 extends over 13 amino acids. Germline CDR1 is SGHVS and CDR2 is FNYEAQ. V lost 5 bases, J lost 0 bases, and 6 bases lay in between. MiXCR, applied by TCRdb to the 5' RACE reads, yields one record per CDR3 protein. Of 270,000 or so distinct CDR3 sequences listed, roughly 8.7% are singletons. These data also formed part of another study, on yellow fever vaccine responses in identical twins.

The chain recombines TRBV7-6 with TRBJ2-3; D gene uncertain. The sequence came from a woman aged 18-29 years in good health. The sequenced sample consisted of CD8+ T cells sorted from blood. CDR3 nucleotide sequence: TGTGCCAGCAGCCCCCCAAGCACAGATACGCAGTATTTT. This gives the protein CASSPPSTDTQYF.